What follows describes a single T cell receptor (beta chain). The table lists this clonotype with many counts. Its cognate antigen has yet to be identified. Base qualities are not recorded, but no much larger clone differs from it by a single base. Amplification of TCR beta CDR3 regions was carried out from RNA transcripts. A first-round RT-PCR of the TCR CDR3 used the HTBI primer set with the Qiagen OneStep RT-PCR kit. Libraries were constructed in a second round of multiplex PCR, after which size selection and purification were performed. Sequencing of the libraries was done on an Illumina HiSeq2000 using paired-end 100 bp reads. The original pipeline was this. Raw data were processed with SOAPnuke, discarding reads with adapters, uncalled bases, mean Phred below 15, or no exact constant-primer or identifier match. High-quality paired reads were merged with COPE v1.2.5, and unique nucleotide sequences were defined as clonotypes. MiTCR v1.1 was used to align the clonotypes against IMGT TRBV, TRBD and TRBJ reference segments. The analysis included only V-J combinations with a frequency above 0.0001, which together covered about 99% of the repertoires. A TCS score was defined as the ratio between F50 (clonal expansion) and ExV (chaos), using BLOSUM62-based TCRdist between CDR3 peptides within each V-J. Welch's t-statistics and random forest reduced just over 500 V-J features to roughly 13, which were used in a naive Bayes classifier (R e1071). In TCRdb, the public reads were trimmed at Q25 with fastp and aligned with MiXCR, with productive beta chains retained. Entries that share a CDR3 protein sequence are merged under the most common genes and DNA. The V and J calls were determined by TCRdb, not by the authors. The sample records some 560,000 distinct CDR3 sequences, around 15% of which are singletons. The ten biggest clones cover roughly 14% of the sample.

Stable Graves' hyperthyroidism was defined as no progression to ophthalmopathy during 18 months of follow-up. Hyperthyroidism patients were newly diagnosed, with disease duration under 2 months, and aged 18 to 65 years. The study excluded patients with uncontrolled infections, other autoimmune diseases, pregnancy or lactation. Diagnoses were established on the basis of clinical symptoms, serum thyroxine and TRAb, thyroid ultrasound, and orbital computed tomography. Ficoll-Paque density gradient centrifugation was used to isolate PBMCs from 10 ml of fresh peripheral blood. Total RNA was extracted using Trizol reagent, and RNA quality was assessed on an Agilent 2100 Bioanalyzer. V is trimmed back by 2 bases and J by 10 bases, and the junction contains 5 bases that no gene match accounts for. The CDR1 and CDR2 encoded by the germline V gene (reference sequence) are MNHEY and SMNVEV. Measured from the cysteine to the phenylalanine, the CDR3 is 14 residues long. Just CDR3 DNA is preserved here, 42 bases in frame from base 1.

This record belongs to a study of T cells in Graves' hyperthyroidism and ophthalmopathy (dated by TCRdb to between 2017 and 2020). Study-level background: Peripheral blood samples were taken at initial diagnosis, before any treatment was given. The study also compared thyroid tissue and blood T-cell repertoires from about six Graves' hyperthyroidism patients. Whether ophthalmopathy could be predicted prospectively was tested in an independent validation cohort made up of approximately 19 hyperthyroidism patients plus 17 patients who later progressed to ophthalmopathy. The 90 to 100 discovery patients were randomly divided into training and test sets at a 7:3 ratio. After blood sampling, hyperthyroidism patients were treated with methimazole at a starting dose of 30 mg daily, and ophthalmopathy patients were treated with high-dose intravenous methylprednisolone. To identify distinguishing TCR V-J signatures, a discovery cohort of around 100 patients was used, comprising 43 with Graves' ophthalmopathy and around 60 with stable Graves' hyperthyroidism. According to the paper, TCR Vbeta CDR3 sequencing was carried out on some 140 peripheral blood samples, which came from fewer than 50 ophthalmopathy, approximately 72 hyperthyroidism and approximately 17 progressor patients.

Results the study describes overall, beyond this receptor: Most expanded thyroid clonotypes (frequency above 0.001) were also detected in blood, a finding suggesting that blood repertoires may reflect thyroid immune responses. No statistical method was used to fix the sample size in advance, and group allocation was not hidden from the investigators. A 13 V-J signature model separated ophthalmopathy from stable hyperthyroidism, with approximately 86% sensitivity and 81% to 82% specificity in cross-validation and 80%/75% in testing. In validation, the model predicted progression to ophthalmopathy with 55% to 71% sensitivity and 72.22% specificity, a median of 6.5 months before onset.

The receptor comes from a woman in her thirties or forties with Graves' hyperthyroidism. The chain links TRBV27 with TRBJ2-1, with 10 bases in between that match TRBD2. Sequenced sample: blood. The nucleotide sequence reads TGTGCCAGCAGTTTACTGAGCGGGAGGGAAGAGCAGTTCTTC. The encoded protein is CASSLLSGREEQFF.